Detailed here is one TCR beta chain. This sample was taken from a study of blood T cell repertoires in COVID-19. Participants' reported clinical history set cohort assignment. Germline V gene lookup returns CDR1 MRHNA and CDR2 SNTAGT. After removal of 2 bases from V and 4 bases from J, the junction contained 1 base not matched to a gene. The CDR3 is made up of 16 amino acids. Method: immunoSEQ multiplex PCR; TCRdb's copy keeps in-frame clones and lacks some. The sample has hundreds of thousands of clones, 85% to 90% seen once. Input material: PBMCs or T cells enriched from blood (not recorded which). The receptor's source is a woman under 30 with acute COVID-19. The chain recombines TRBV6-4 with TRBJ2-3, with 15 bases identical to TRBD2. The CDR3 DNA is TGTGCCAGCAGTGACAGGACTAGCGGGAGGGCAGATACGCAGTATTTT. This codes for CASSDRTSGRADTQYF.